The next 28 T cell receptor beta chains were all read from a single sample in a study of shared clonotypes between healthy human individuals. Profiled with immunoSEQ multiplex PCR; TCRdb holds only in-frame clones, not every one. Here the sample spans about 1 million clones, about 76% being singletons. The material sequenced was memory CD4+ T cells sorted from blood. The sample's subset: CD45RA-negative fraction. The receptors derive from a man between 18 and 35 years old in good health.

CDR3 amino acids: CASGLAHRGDGYTF. DNA of the CDR3: TGTGCTAGTGGTTTGGCCCACCGGGGGGATGGCTACACCTTC. V gene TRBV12-5 combines with J gene TRBJ1-2; D is possibly TRBD1 (5 bases). This CDR3 is built from 14 residues. Germline V gene data show CDR1 as LGHNT and CDR2 as FRNRAP. Trimming cost V 1 base and J 6 bases, with 12 bases left between them.

The chain combines TRBV2 with TRBJ2-1; D is unresolved. This CDR3 comprises 13 residues. V shed 6 bases and J shed 5 bases, with 11 bases lying between them. Germline CDR1 SNHLY, CDR2 FYNNEI. The CDR3, as DNA: TGTGCCAGCAGAGGAACCCTACACAATGAGCAGTTCTTC. As protein: CASRGTLHNEQFF.

The chain employs TRBV6-5 and TRBJ2-5, with TRBD2 matching over 13 bases. Trimming cost V 0 bases and J 2 bases; bases outside gene matches: 0. Looked up from germline, CDR1 is MNHEY and CDR2 is SVGAGI. This CDR3 contains 16 residues. Written as DNA, the CDR3 is TGTGCCAGCAGTTACTCGGGACTAGCGGGGCAAGAGACCCAGTACTTC. Protein: CASSYSGLAGQETQYF.

This clone was observed a single time. The gene calls are TRBV2 and TRBJ2-5; D ambiguous. CDR1 SNHLY and CDR2 FYNNEI come from the germline V gene. This CDR3 region has 12 residues. V shed 6 bases and J shed 5 bases, with 10 bases lying between them. The CDR3 DNA reads TGTGCCAGCAGACCCCTCCAGGAGACCCAGTACTTC. It encodes CASRPLQETQYF.

The chain employs TRBV6-5 and TRBJ1-3; possibly TRBD1 for D (5 bases). Trimming took off 6 bases at V and 0 bases at J, with 12 bases between the two ends. The CDR3 is 15 residues long. The germline V gene has CDR1 MNHEY and CDR2 SVGAGI. The chain's CDR3 is CASRRGTVSGNTIYF. CDR3 in DNA: TGTGCCAGCAGACGCGGGACCGTCTCTGGAAACACCATATATTTT.

The chain employs TRBV9 and TRBJ1-2; D might be TRBD1 (5 bases). This CDR3 has 16 residues. Deletions cut 3 bases from V and 2 bases from J, with 17 bases between. CDR1 is SGDLS and CDR2 is YYNGEE in the germline V gene. The DNA for the CDR3 is TGTGCCAGCAGCGCTGAGACGAGGGGCTCAAACTATGGCTACACCTTC. It codes for CASSAETRGSNYGYTF.

The CDR3 region has the DNA TGTGCCAGCAGCTTGGGTGAAACGGGCACAGATACGCAGTATTTT. Amino acid sequence: CASSLGETGTDTQYF. The chain has TRBV5-4 and TRBJ2-3; unclear D gene. The CDR3 totals 15 residues. V shed 0 bases and J shed 1 base, with 9 bases lying between them. CDR1 is SGHNT and CDR2 is YYREEE in the germline V gene (reference sequence).

The chain is built from TRBV30 and TRBJ1-4, with 8 positions matching TRBD1. V dropped 1 base and J dropped 7; count of bases not matched to a gene: 11. Per germline, CDR1 GTSNPN and CDR2 SVGIG (reference sequence). The CDR3 runs to 16 residues. The CDR3 spells CAWSAHTGGWGEKLFF. In nucleotides, the CDR3 is TGTGCCTGGAGTGCTCACACAGGGGGATGGGGTGAAAAACTGTTTTTT.

This chain joins TRBV19 and TRBJ1-5; D ambiguous. CDR1 LNHDA and CDR2 SQIVND come from the germline V gene (reference sequence). The CDR3 totals 14 residues. V shed 5 bases and J shed 0 bases, with 8 bases lying between them. The DNA for the CDR3 is TGTGCCAGTAGTTGGTATTATAGCAATCAGCCCCAGCATTTT. Translated: CASSWYYSNQPQHF.

The rearrangement joins TRBV7-2 to TRBJ2-5; D is possibly TRBD2 (6 bases). The V end lost 3 bases, the J end lost 2 bases, and 10 bases lay between the germline ends. CDR1 and CDR2 from the germline V gene are SGHTA and FQGNSA. This CDR3 is 14 amino acids long. The DNA for the CDR3 is TGTGCCAGCAGCTTCCGACTAGGTCAAGAGACCCAGTACTTC. Its protein is CASSFRLGQETQYF.

The V call is TRBV19, the J call TRBJ2-1; 9 positions match TRBD1. The CDR3 runs to 15 residues. J was trimmed by 7 bases and V by 8 bases; bases with no gene match: 12. The germline V gene encodes CDR1 LNHDA and CDR2 SQIVND (reference sequence). CDR3 nucleotides: TGTGCCAGTCGCCTCGGGACAGGGAAAAAAAATGAGCAGTTCTTC. It codes for CASRLGTGKKNEQFF.

The table lists this clone with many counts. The V and J genes are TRBV19 and TRBJ1-5, with unresolved D. CDR3 length: 14 residues. Germline CDR1 is LNHDA and CDR2 is SQIVND (reference sequence). Trimming took 3 bases from V and 4 from J, leaving 10 bases between them. CDR3 sequence reads: CASSIPAANQPQHF. The CDR3 bases are TGTGCCAGTAGTATTCCGGCCGCAAATCAGCCCCAGCATTTT. The complete variable domain, with remaining parts taken from reference TRBV19 and TRBJ1-5, reads DGGITQSPKYLFRKEGQNVTLSCEQNLNHDAMYWYRQDPGQGLRLIYYSQIVNDFQKGDIAEGYSVSREKKESFPLTVTSAQKNPTAFYLCASSIPAANQPQHFGDGTRLSIL.

The chain has TRBV4-1 and TRBJ2-7; D is perhaps TRBD1 (6 bases). The germline CDR1 and CDR2 sequences are MGHRA and YSYEKL. The CDR3 is made up of 16 amino acids. Trimming shortened V by 0 bases and J by 4 bases, and 16 bases separated the two germline ends. The CDR3 region has the DNA TGCGCCAGCAGCCAAGATTTACAGGGAAAGAGGTACGAGCAGTACTTC. Protein: CASSQDLQGKRYEQYF.

The V and J genes are TRBV4-3 and TRBJ2-3; no firm D call. The ends were cut back, 0 bases at V and 5 bases at J, with 9 bases in the middle. Germline values: CDR1 LGHNA, CDR2 YSLEER. The CDR3 sequence is 14 residues long. The CDR3 sequence: CASSQDGEKDTQYF. The CDR3 nucleotides read TGCGCCAGCAGCCAAGATGGCGAGAAAGATACGCAGTATTTT.

This sequence joins TRBV5-6 and TRBJ2-7; 8 nucleotides agree with TRBD2. Germline V gene data show CDR1 as SGHDT and CDR2 as YYEEEE. The trim removed 0 bases at V and 0 bases at J, leaving 2 bases unmatched. The CDR3 covers 15 residues. The CDR3 DNA sequence: TGTGCCAGCAGCTTGGGACTAGCGAGCTCCTACGAGCAGTACTTC. Translating it yields CASSLGLASSYEQYF. Filled out from reference TRBV5-6 and TRBJ2-7, the complete variable domain reads DAGVTQSPTHLIKTRGQQVTLRCSPKSGHDTVSWYQQALGQGPQFIFQYYEEEERQRGNFPDRFSGHQFPNYSSELNVNALLLGDSALYLCASSLGLASSYEQYFGPGTRLTVT.

Comment on this clone: The likely explanation is a read error, given a far larger clone one base away. The chain carries TRBV5-1 and TRBJ2-6, with TRBD2 matching 8 bases. The CDR3 extends over 16 amino acids. CDR1 and CDR2 from the germline V gene are SGHRS and YFSETQ. Trimming took 3 bases from V and 1 from J; bases not matched to a gene: 3. CDR3: CASSSGGASGANVLTF. The CDR3 nucleotides are TGCGCCAGCAGCTCGGGGGGGGCGTCTGGGGCCAACGTCCTGACTTTC.

Concerning this clone: This same CDR3 is encoded by further DNA sequences in the sample. The rearrangement joins TRBV7-2 to TRBJ1-5; a possible D gene is TRBD1 (5 bases). There are 15 residues in the CDR3. Germline-derived CDR1 and CDR2 are SGHTA and FQGNSA. With 1 base removed from V and 4 bases from J, the gap between germline ends came to 11 bases. CDR3 nucleotides: TGTGCCAGCAGCTTAGGTAGGGGAGCGAATCAGCCCCAGCATTTT. Translating gives CASSLGRGANQPQHF.

V usage is TRBV5-6 and J usage is TRBJ2-7, with D maybe TRBD2 (6 bases). Germline CDR1 reads SGHDT; CDR2 reads YYEEEE. Trimming cost V 2 bases and J 1 base, with 25 bases left between them. This CDR3 is built from 19 residues. The CDR3 nucleotides read TGTGCCAGCAGCTTAGGTACGTCCTCCCGGGGACTTAGTTCCTACGAGCAGTACTTC. It codes for CASSLGTSSRGLSSYEQYF.

The chain has TRBV18 and TRBJ2-5; 7 bases agree with TRBD2. V dropped 2 bases and J dropped 5; count of bases not matched to a gene: 11. This CDR3 is 16 amino acids long. Germline CDR1 and CDR2: KGHSH and LQKENI. The CDR3 loop is CASSPSLSRERETQYF. The DNA for the CDR3 is TGTGCCAGCTCACCATCCCTCTCGCGGGAGAGGGAGACCCAGTACTTC.

The chain joins TRBV20-1 to TRBJ1-3; D is uncertain. CDR1 and CDR2 from the germline V gene are DFQATT and SNEGSKA (reference sequence). V was clipped by 0 bases and J by 3 bases, with 0 bases between them. There are 11 residues in the CDR3. CDR3 sequence (DNA): TGCAGTGCTAGAGATGGAAACACCATATATTTT. It codes for CSARDGNTIYF.

This clone was recorded only once. This probably arose from a read error, given a far larger clone one base away. At the DNA level, this CDR3 is encoded by other sequences in the same sample as well. J is TRBJ1-1 and V is TRBV28; D is ambiguous. Trimming stripped 6 bases from V and 5 bases from J, with 4 bases between. Germline V CDR1 and CDR2: MDHEN, SYDVKM. This CDR3 has 10 amino acids. In DNA form, the CDR3 reads TGTGCCAGCAGGGGGACTGAAGCTTTCTTT. Translated, it gives CASRGTEAFF.

The gene calls are TRBV5-8 and TRBJ2-7, with D unclear. Germline CDR1 is SGHTS and CDR2 is YDEGEE. The V end lost 0 bases, the J end lost 4 bases, and 2 bases lay between the germline ends. The CDR3 is 11 amino acids. CDR3 DNA: TGTGCCAGCAGCTTGGAGTACGAGCAGTACTTC. It encodes CASSLEYEQYF.

This chain links TRBV2 with TRBJ2-1; D uncertain. The CDR3 is made up of 13 amino acids. Trimming left V 4 bases short and J 7 bases short, with 11 bases between. CDR1 and CDR2 (germline): SNHLY, FYNNEI. CDR3 in amino acids: CASSAERDNEQFF. DNA for the CDR3: TGTGCCAGCAGTGCTGAAAGGGATAATGAGCAGTTCTTC.

The chain has TRBV5-4 and TRBJ2-5; no reliable D call. V lost 4 bases, J lost 1 base, and 8 bases lay in between. The CDR3 spans 13 residues. Germline CDR1 reads SGHNT; CDR2 reads YYREEE (reference sequence). CDR3 region: CASSLPAQETQYF. The CDR3 coding sequence is TGTGCCAGCAGCCTTCCGGCCCAAGAGACCCAGTACTTC.

V is TRBV5-4 and J is TRBJ1-2, with 10 bases lining up with TRBD1. The trim removed 4 bases at V and 7 bases at J, leaving 13 bases unmatched. The CDR3 totals 16 residues. Germline V gene sequence: CDR1 SGHNT, CDR2 YYREEE (reference sequence). The CDR3 region has the DNA TGTGCCAGCAGCGTTCGACAAGGGGACAGGGGTCTTGGCTACACCTTC. The encoded protein is CASSVRQGDRGLGYTF.

This clone was picked up a small number of times. J is TRBJ2-5 and V is TRBV7-3; D possibly matches TRBD1 or TRBD2 (6 bases each). Germline values: CDR1 SGHTA, CDR2 FQGTGA. This CDR3 region has 16 residues. V lost 2 bases, J lost 1 base, and 14 bases lay in between. The CDR3 loop is CASSLGPGGTQETQYF. CDR3 bases: TGTGCCAGCAGCTTAGGTCCCGGGGGCACCCAAGAGACCCAGTACTTC.

The rearrangement links TRBV19 to TRBJ2-7; D unclear. With 5 bases removed from V and 2 bases from J, the gap between germline ends came to 13 bases. The CDR3 is 14 amino acids. Germline CDR1 reads LNHDA; CDR2 reads SQIVND (reference sequence). CDR3 sequence: CASSRTVTAYEQYF. As DNA, the CDR3 is TGTGCCAGTAGTCGGACCGTAACGGCCTACGAGCAGTACTTC. Based on the CDR3 plus reference TRBV19 and TRBJ2-7, the full variable domain is DGGITQSPKYLFRKEGQNVTLSCEQNLNHDAMYWYRQDPGQGLRLIYYSQIVNDFQKGDIAEGYSVSREKKESFPLTVTSAQKNPTAFYLCASSRTVTAYEQYFGPGTRLTVT.

The gene calls are TRBV2 and TRBJ1-3; D gene ambiguous. Germline loops: CDR1 SNHLY, CDR2 FYNNEI. V was cut by 0 bases and J by 0 bases, with 12 bases left in between. The CDR3 has 17 amino acids. The CDR3 region is CASSEALLGNSGNTIYF. In DNA form, the CDR3 reads TGTGCCAGCAGTGAAGCGCTTTTAGGGAACTCTGGAAACACCATATATTTT.